This T cell receptor (beta chain) is from a study of blood T cell repertoires in COVID-19. V shed 5 bases, J shed 14 bases, and the junction held 4 bases outside the gene matches. The CDR3 totals 11 residues. Method: immunoSEQ multiplex PCR; TCRdb's copy keeps in-frame clones and lacks some. Here the sample spans 150,000 or so clones, less than 90% being singletons. This sequence originates from a woman between 50 and 59 years old who had recovered from COVID-19. The chain is built from TRBV12-3 or TRBV12-4 and TRBJ2-1; 9 bases agree with TRBD1. Input material: PBMCs or T cells enriched from blood (not recorded which). The CDR3 loop is CASSPGTGKFF. The CDR3 bases are TGTGCCAGCAGTCCTGGGACAGGGAAGTTCTTC.